The sequence of this TCR beta chain was determined in a study of CXCR3-negative and CXCR3-positive naive CD8 T cells (dated by TCRdb to between 2018 and 2021). Study-level background: In total, roughly 150 million TRB reads were obtained, or roughly 1.5 +/- 0.3 million reads per library. The diversity and physicochemical repertoire analyses included ten to eleven donors pooled from two independent experiments. TRBV-TRBJ cluster analysis included naive subsets from about five donors and memory cells from 3 donors. Study-wide conclusions, independent of this receptor: Because CXCR3 expression was partially decreased after cryopreservation, freshly isolated PBMCs were used for most assays. TRBV-TRBJ usage was similar between naive CXCR3-negative and CXCR3-positive cells from the same donor, while memory cells showed distinct patterns. Because surface CD5, which has been linked to self-reactivity in mice, was comparable between naive subsets, TCR interaction strength was also inferred from TRB CDR3 physicochemical properties. Both naive subsets had comparably high repertoire diversity, while memory CD8+ T cells had much lower repertoire diversity. Compared with CXCR3-negative naive cells, CXCR3-positive naive cells had TRB CDR3s with higher hydrophobicity (lower Kidera factor 4), lower energy, and higher strength and volume indices.

The CDR3, cysteine through phenylalanine, is 14 amino acids long. This entry has no DNA. In the germline V gene (reference sequence), CDR1 corresponds to LNHNV and CDR2 to YYDKDF. TCRdb lists the instrument as NextSeq 550. The Human TCR Profiling Kit (MiLaboratory) was used to make UMI-labeled 5' RACE TRB cDNA libraries. The full amount of extracted RNA was used for cDNA synthesis, and the full amount of resulting cDNA was used for PCR amplification. Libraries were prepared in parallel using an identical number of PCR cycles. The authors' analysis ran thus. MIGEC and MiXCR extracted about 50,000 +/- 10,000 unique UMI-labeled TRB cDNA molecules per library, requiring at least two reads per UMI. On average, each library contained approximately 40,000 +/- 10,000 functional in-frame TRB CDR3 nucleotide clonotypes without stop codons. Diversity metrics, including normalized Shannon-Wiener and Chao1, were computed in VDJtools after downsampling to 5000 UMI-labeled TRB molecules per sample. VDJtools was used to calculate clonotype-size-weighted physicochemical properties of the central five CDR3 residues, namely interaction energy, strength, volume and Kidera factor 4. Reprocessed by TCRdb, the reads give a single entry per CDR3 protein sequence, without DNA. The authors' filters were not applied to this entry. The table of this sample itemizes 100,000 to 150,000 distinct CDR3 sequences. The ten most abundant clones make up less than 0.55% of the sample.

With respect to this clonotype: The clone's antigen remains unknown.

Each CD8+ T cell subset was flow-sorted in triplicate, and 300,000 or so cells per subset were placed directly into RLT lysis buffer. To exclude memory contaminants, naive CD8+ T cells were stringently defined as CD45RO-CCR7+CD27+CD95-. Peripheral blood mononuclear cells were isolated from buffy coats by standard density gradient centrifugation. Naive CXCR3-negative and CXCR3-positive CD8+ T cells were flow-sorted on a FACSAria III. An RNeasy Mini Kit was used to extract total RNA from the sorted cells. The rearrangement joined TRBV15 to TRBJ2-2. Sequenced input: naive CXCR3- CD8+ T cells from blood. Reading the label with the study, this specimen's cell subset or site is: CD45RO-CCR7+CD27+CD95- naive CD8+ T cells lacking CXCR3 (TNR3-). The clonotype originates from a human donor in good health. Some clones in this sample may be carry-over from other donors' samples. CDR3 sequence: CATSSTRNTGELFF.